The 4 T cell receptor beta chains below were found in one sample sequenced in a study of early T cells in non-severe SARS-CoV-2 infection (dated by TCRdb to the early 2020s). Library preparation employed 5' RACE. TCRdb records NextSeq 500 as the sequencer. Using fastp trimming at Q25 and MiXCR clonotype assembly, TCRdb reanalyzed the public sequencing data and kept in-frame beta chains. Each record represents a unique CDR3 protein, reported with the most common genes and DNA among its rows. The sample records about 64,000 distinct CDR3 sequences, roughly 12% of which are singletons. The ten largest clones represent approximately 1.3% of the sample. Here the sequenced sample was whole blood, taken at baseline. These receptors all come from an adult who was a healthcare worker with PCR-confirmed SARS-CoV-2 infection or an uninfected control (not recorded which).

V gene TRBV4-2 combines with J gene TRBJ2-3, with D tentatively TRBD1 or TRBD2 (5 bases each). The CDR3 has 15 residues. Trimming stripped 0 bases from V and 7 bases from J, with 14 bases between. The germline CDR1 and CDR2 sequences are LGHNA and YNFKEQ. The chain's CDR3 is CASSQDGTGTNTQYF. CDR3 coding DNA: TGTGCCAGCAGCCAAGACGGGACCGGTACAAATACGCAGTATTTT.

This clonotype has a handful of counts. The CDR3 sequence is CASRRVGKETQYF. CDR3 DNA sequence: TGTGCCAGTAGGAGGGTCGGGAAAGAGACCCAGTACTTC. This rearrangement joins TRBV19 to TRBJ2-5; D is possibly TRBD2 (5 bases). The CDR3 runs to 13 residues. Germline CDR1 and CDR2: LNHDA and SQIVND (reference sequence). V dropped 6 bases and J dropped 3 bases, with 11 bases sitting between them.

This clonotype was picked up many times. The V and J genes are TRBV27 and TRBJ1-2, with D unclear. The V and J ends lost 5 bases and 2 bases respectively, with 9 bases between them. CDR3 length equals 13 residues. Germline V CDR1 and CDR2: MNHEY, SMNVEV (reference sequence). CDR3: CASSLRENYGYTF. CDR3 DNA: TGTGCCAGCAGTCTTAGAGAAAACTATGGCTACACCTTC.

This clonotype was picked up a small number of times. This chain joins TRBV7-9 and TRBJ2-7; possible D gene TRBD2, 5 bases. The CDR3 has 16 amino acids. CDR1 is SEHNR and CDR2 is FQNEAQ in the germline V gene (reference sequence). The ends were cut back, 1 base at V and 0 bases at J, with 13 bases in the middle. The CDR3 loop is CASSLGGLVTSYEQYF. CDR3 sequence (DNA): TGTGCCAGCAGCTTAGGAGGGCTAGTGACCTCCTACGAGCAGTACTTC.